This TCR beta chain was captured by sequencing in a study of blood T cell dynamics during melanoma immunotherapy. The study's findings and limits: PBMC repertoires of eventual disease-control patients split at W3 into clonality or diversity gains.

Here immunoSEQ multiplex PCR was the method, and the copy in TCRdb shows in-frame clones only, minus some. The table records over 12,000 clones, approximately 90% of them present only once. The time point: week 3, after first cycle of checkpoint inhibitor. Concerning this clone: The antigen is not known.

The CDR3 covers 15 residues. Germline V gene lookup returns CDR1 SGDLS and CDR2 YYNGEE. V lost 0 bases and J lost 6; bases outside the gene matches: 8. This chain uses TRBV9 with TRBJ1-1; 7 nucleotides agree with TRBD1. The sample was blood, taken from a patient treated with checkpoint blockade. The clonotype originates from a human donor with melanoma. The CDR3 nucleotides are TGTGCCAGCAGCGTAGATCCGAGACAGGGTTCTGAAGCTTTCTTT. Amino acids: CASSVDPRQGSEAFF.